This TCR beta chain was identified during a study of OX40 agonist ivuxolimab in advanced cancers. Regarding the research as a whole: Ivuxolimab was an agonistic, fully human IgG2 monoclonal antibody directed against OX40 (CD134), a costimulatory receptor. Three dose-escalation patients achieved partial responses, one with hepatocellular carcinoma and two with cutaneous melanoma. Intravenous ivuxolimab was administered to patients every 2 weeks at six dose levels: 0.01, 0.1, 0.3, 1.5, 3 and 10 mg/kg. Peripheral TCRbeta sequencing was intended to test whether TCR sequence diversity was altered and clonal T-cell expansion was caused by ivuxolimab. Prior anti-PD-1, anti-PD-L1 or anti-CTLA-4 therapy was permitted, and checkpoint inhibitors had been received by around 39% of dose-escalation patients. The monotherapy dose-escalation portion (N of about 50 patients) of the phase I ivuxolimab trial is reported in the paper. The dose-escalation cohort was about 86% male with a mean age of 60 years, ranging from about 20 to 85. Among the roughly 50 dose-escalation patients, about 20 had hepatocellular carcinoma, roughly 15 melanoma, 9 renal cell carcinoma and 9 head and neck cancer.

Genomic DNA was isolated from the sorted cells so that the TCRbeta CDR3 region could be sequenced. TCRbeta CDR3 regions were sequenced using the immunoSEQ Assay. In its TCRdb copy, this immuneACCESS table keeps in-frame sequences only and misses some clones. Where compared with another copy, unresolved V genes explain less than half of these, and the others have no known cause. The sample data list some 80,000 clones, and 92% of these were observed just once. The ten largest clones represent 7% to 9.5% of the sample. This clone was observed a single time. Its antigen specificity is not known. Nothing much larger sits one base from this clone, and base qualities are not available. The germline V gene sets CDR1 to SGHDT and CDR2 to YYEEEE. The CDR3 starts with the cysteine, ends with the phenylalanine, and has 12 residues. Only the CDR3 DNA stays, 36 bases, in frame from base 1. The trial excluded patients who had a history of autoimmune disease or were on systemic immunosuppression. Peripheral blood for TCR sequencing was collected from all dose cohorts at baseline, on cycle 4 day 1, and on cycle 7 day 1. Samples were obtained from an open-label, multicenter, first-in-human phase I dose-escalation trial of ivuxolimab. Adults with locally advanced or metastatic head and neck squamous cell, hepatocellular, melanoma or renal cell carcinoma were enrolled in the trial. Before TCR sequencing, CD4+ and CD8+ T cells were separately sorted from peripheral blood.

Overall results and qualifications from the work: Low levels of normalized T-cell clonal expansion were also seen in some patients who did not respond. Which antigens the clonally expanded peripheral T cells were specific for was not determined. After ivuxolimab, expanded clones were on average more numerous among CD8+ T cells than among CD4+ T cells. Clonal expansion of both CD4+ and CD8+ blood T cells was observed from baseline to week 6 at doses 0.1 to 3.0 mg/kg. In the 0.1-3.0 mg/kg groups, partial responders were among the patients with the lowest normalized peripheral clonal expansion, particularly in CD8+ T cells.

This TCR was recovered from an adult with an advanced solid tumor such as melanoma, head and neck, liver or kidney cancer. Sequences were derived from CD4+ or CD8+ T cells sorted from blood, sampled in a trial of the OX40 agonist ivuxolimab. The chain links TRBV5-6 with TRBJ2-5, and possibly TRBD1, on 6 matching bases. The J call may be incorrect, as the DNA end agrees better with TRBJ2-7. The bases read TGTGCCAGCAGCACGGACAGCTACGAGCAGTACTTC. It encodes CASSTDSYEQYF.